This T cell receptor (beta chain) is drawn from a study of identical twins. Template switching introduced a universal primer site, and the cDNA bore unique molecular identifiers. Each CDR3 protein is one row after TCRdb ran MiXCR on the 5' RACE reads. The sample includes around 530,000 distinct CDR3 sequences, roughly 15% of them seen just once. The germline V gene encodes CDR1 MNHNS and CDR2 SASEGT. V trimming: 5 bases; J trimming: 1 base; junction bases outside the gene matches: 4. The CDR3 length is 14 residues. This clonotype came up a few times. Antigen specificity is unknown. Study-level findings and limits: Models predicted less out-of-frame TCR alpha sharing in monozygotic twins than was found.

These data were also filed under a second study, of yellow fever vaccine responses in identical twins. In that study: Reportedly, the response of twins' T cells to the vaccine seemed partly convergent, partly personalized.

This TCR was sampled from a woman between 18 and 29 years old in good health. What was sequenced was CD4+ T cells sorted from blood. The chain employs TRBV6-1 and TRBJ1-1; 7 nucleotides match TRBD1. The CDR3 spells CASSKGQPNTEAFF. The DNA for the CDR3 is TGTGCCAGCAGTAAGGGACAGCCGAACACTGAAGCTTTCTTT.